What follows are 22 T cell receptor beta chains derived from one specimen sequenced in a study of CD8 T cell repertoires and HIV-1 epitope variants. Here immunoSEQ multiplex PCR was the method, and the copy in TCRdb shows in-frame clones only, minus some. The sample gives about 95,000 clones, roughly 80% of which show up once; 20% to 30% is in the top ten. Material: uncultured baseline CD8+ T cells from peripheral blood mononuclear cells (PBMCs). These receptors came from a male donor with HIV.

V usage is TRBV6-6 and J usage is TRBJ2-1; D is ambiguous. The ends were cut back, 9 bases at V and 8 bases at J, with 11 bases in the middle. The CDR3 totals 11 residues. Per germline, CDR1 MNHNY and CDR2 SVGAGI (reference sequence). The chain's CDR3 is CASRDRDEQFF. The DNA of the CDR3 is TGTGCCAGTCGCGACCGGGATGAGCAGTTCTTC.

This chain connects TRBV11-2 to TRBJ2-4; no clear D. Deletions cut 5 bases from V and 4 bases from J, with 12 bases between. Looked up from germline, CDR1 is SGHAT and CDR2 is FQNNGV. The CDR3 runs to 14 residues. CDR3: CASSALVWKNIQYF. CDR3 bases: TGTGCCAGCAGCGCCCTAGTCTGGAAAAACATTCAGTACTTC.

This clone was observed a few times. The CDR3 sequence is CASSLGGGSGPYNEQFF. In nucleotides, the CDR3 is TGTGCCAGCAGCTTGGGAGGAGGTAGCGGACCGTACAATGAGCAGTTCTTC. V and J are TRBV5-6 and TRBJ2-1; TRBD2 might be the D (6 bases). Germline CDR1 is SGHDT and CDR2 is YYEEEE. V was pared by 0 bases and J by 4 bases, with 17 bases between. The CDR3 contains 17 residues.

The rearrangement joins TRBV5-6 to TRBJ2-7; D not certain. Germline-derived CDR1 and CDR2 are SGHDT and YYEEEE. CDR3 size: 18 residues. V was shortened by 2 bases and J by 2 bases, with 23 bases between the two germline ends. CDR3 DNA: TGTGCCAGCAGCTTTTCGTTCTGGCGGACCGACCTAACCTACGAGCAGTACTTC. This gives the protein CASSFSFWRTDLTYEQYF.

The V gene is TRBV18, the J gene TRBJ1-2; 7 nucleotides match TRBD1. The CDR3 covers 14 residues. The germline V gene has CDR1 KGHSH and CDR2 LQKENI. Losses at the gene ends were 1 base for V and 4 bases for J; bases not matched to a gene: 3. The DNA of the CDR3 is TGTGCCAGCTCACCACTATGGGACAGCTATGGCTACACCTTC. Translation gives CASSPLWDSYGYTF.

The chain has TRBV7-3 and TRBJ2-5; 8 bases agree with TRBD1. The junction had 10 bases not matched to a gene; V was cut back by 5 bases and J by 5 bases. CDR1 and CDR2 (germline): SGHTA, FQGTGA. The CDR3 is 15 amino acids. The CDR3 reads CASSQETGVGETQYF. The CDR3 DNA reads as TGTGCCAGCAGCCAGGAGACAGGGGTTGGGGAGACCCAGTACTTC.

V is TRBV28 and J is TRBJ2-7, with 8 bases matching TRBD2. This CDR3 has 14 amino acids. V was pared by 7 bases and J by 1 base, with 6 bases of the junction left unmatched. CDR1 MDHEN and CDR2 SYDVKM come from the germline V gene. The CDR3 here is CASNVIAGSYEQYF. The CDR3 DNA sequence: TGTGCCAGCAACGTTATAGCGGGATCCTACGAGCAGTACTTC. Drawing the rest from reference TRBV28 and TRBJ2-7, the complete variable domain is DVKVTQSSRYLVKRTGEKVFLECVQDMDHENMFWYRQDPGLGLRLIYFSYDVKMKEKGDIPEGYSVSREKKERFSLILESASTNQTSMYLCASNVIAGSYEQYFGPGTRLTVT.

CDR3: CASRRAFEEKLFF. The CDR3 region has the DNA TGTGCCAGCCGGAGGGCGTTTGAGGAAAAACTGTTTTTT. This sequence joins TRBV6-5 and TRBJ1-4; D gene ambiguous. V was pared by 8 bases and J by 8 bases, with 15 bases between. CDR1 is MNHEY, CDR2 SVGAGI, per germline. The CDR3 loop spans 13 amino acids.

The CDR3 loop reads CASSRTSGGLYYEQYF. DNA of the CDR3: TGCGCCAGCAGTAGGACTAGCGGGGGCCTTTACTACGAGCAGTACTTC. The chain couples TRBV5-1 to TRBJ2-7, with 13 bases fitting TRBD2. This CDR3 spans 16 amino acids. Germline CDR1 and CDR2: SGHRS and YFSETQ. Trimming cost V 5 bases and J 3 bases; bases outside gene matches: 8. The complete variable domain, with remaining parts taken from reference TRBV5-1 and TRBJ2-7, reads KAGVTQTPRYLIKTRGQQVTLSCSPISGHRSVSWYQQTPGQGLQFLFEYFSETQRNKGNFPGRFSGRQFSNSRSEMNVSTLELGDSALYLCASSRTSGGLYYEQYFGPGTRLTVT.

V gene TRBV7-8 combines with J gene TRBJ1-5, with 9 bases that match TRBD1. V shed 1 base and J 0 bases; nucleotides not matched to a gene: 4. The CDR3 spans 17 residues. Germline CDR1 is SGHVS and CDR2 is FQNEAQ. The CDR3 reads CASSLEDRGYSNQPQHF. DNA of the CDR3: TGTGCCAGCAGCTTAGAGGACAGGGGCTATAGCAATCAGCCCCAGCATTTT.

The rearrangement uses TRBV4-1 and TRBJ1-1; no firm D call. This CDR3 comprises 14 residues. Per the germline V gene, CDR1 is MGHRA and CDR2 is YSYEKL. The germline V and J ends were trimmed by 2 bases and 7 bases, with 14 bases remaining between them. CDR3 nucleotide sequence: TGCGCCAGCAGCCAACCGTGGGCGGATAATGAAGCTTTCTTT. It encodes CASSQPWADNEAFF.

The chain links TRBV10-2 to TRBJ2-7; TRBD2 aligns across 10 bases. The V segment lost 3 bases and the J segment 0 bases; nucleotides outside the gene matches: 8. The CDR3 totals 17 residues. Germline V gene lookup returns CDR1 WSHSY and CDR2 SAAADI. This chain's CDR3 is CASSESAGGPPSYEQYF. CDR3 coding DNA: TGCGCCAGCAGTGAATCAGCGGGAGGGCCCCCCTCCTACGAGCAGTACTTC.

V usage is TRBV10-3 and J usage is TRBJ1-2; D remains unclear. This CDR3 has 15 residues. The germline V gene encodes CDR1 ENHRY and CDR2 SYGVKD. Between the trimmed V and J ends, which lost 5 bases and 4 bases, there was a span of 17 bases. This CDR3 is CAISLHRDYPYGYTF. The CDR3 region has the DNA TGTGCCATCAGTCTTCACCGGGATTACCCCTATGGCTACACCTTC.

The chain uses TRBV27 and TRBJ1-1, with D possibly TRBD1 on 6 matching bases. This CDR3 contains 14 residues. V lost 7 bases and J lost 0, with 12 bases in between. Germline CDR1 MNHEY, CDR2 SMNVEV (reference sequence). CDR3 in DNA: TGTGCCAGCATCGGGACAAGCATGAACACTGAAGCTTTCTTT. As protein: CASIGTSMNTEAFF.

The table lists this clone with a count of one. The chain is built from TRBV2 and TRBJ1-6; the D gene is possibly TRBD1 (6 bases). The CDR3 extends over 15 amino acids. From germline, CDR1 is SNHLY and CDR2 FYNNEI. Trimming removed 3 bases at V and 6 bases at J, with 12 bases between. CDR3 DNA sequence: TGTGCCAGCAGTGAGATCGGACAGCCTAATTCACCCCTCCACTTT. Residues: CASSEIGQPNSPLHF.

The chain has TRBV12-5 and TRBJ2-3, with D perhaps TRBD2 (5 bases). The CDR3 extends over 12 amino acids. CDR1 is LGHNT, CDR2 FRNRAP, per germline. Deletions cut 1 base from V and 15 bases from J, with 14 bases between. CDR3 amino acids: CASGLARESLYF. Here the CDR3 DNA reads TGTGCTAGTGGTTTGGCCCGGGAATCCCTATATTTT.

This clone was picked up a small number of times. The chain couples TRBV30 to TRBJ1-2, with 10 bases aligning to TRBD1. Germline CDR1 is GTSNPN and CDR2 is SVGIG (reference sequence). V lost 3 bases and J lost 6; bases outside the gene matches: 10. CDR3 length: 15 amino acids. DNA of the CDR3: TGTGCCTGGAGCACCCCGGGACAGGGGTTCGATGGCTACACCTTC. Translating gives CAWSTPGQGFDGYTF.

The chain recombines TRBV6-5 with TRBJ1-5; 9 bases are a match to TRBD1. Germline trimming cut 6 bases from V and 4 bases from J; bases unmatched to any gene: 4. CDR3 length: 14 residues. CDR1 and CDR2 from the germline V gene are MNHEY and SVGAGI. The CDR3 loop is CASRPGQGNQPQHF. The CDR3 DNA sequence: TGTGCCAGCAGGCCGGGACAGGGAAATCAGCCCCAGCATTTT.

J is TRBJ1-2 and V is TRBV5-6; D gene unclear. In germline, CDR1 is SGHDT, CDR2 YYEEEE. This CDR3 has 12 amino acids. Trimming pared 2 bases from V and 2 bases from J, leaving 4 bases between. In DNA form, the CDR3 reads TGTGCCAGCAGCTTCAGAAACTATGGCTACACCTTC. Residues: CASSFRNYGYTF.

The J gene is TRBJ1-1, the V gene TRBV7-8; TRBD1 might be the D (5 bases). V was pared by 6 bases and J by 7 bases, with 12 bases between. The CDR3 is 12 residues long. The germline gives CDR1 SGHVS, CDR2 FQNEAQ. The CDR3 sequence is CASSPQGVEAFF. The CDR3 nucleotides read TGTGCCAGCAGTCCCCAAGGGGTTGAAGCTTTCTTT.

This clone turned up a few times. The gene calls are TRBV11-3 and TRBJ2-7; D ambiguous. CDR3 length: 13 amino acids. Per the germline V gene, CDR1 is SGHNT and CDR2 is YENEEA. V lost 5 bases and J lost 6, with 14 bases in between. CDR3 sequence: CASSRHRSAEQYF. CDR3 in DNA: TGTGCCAGCAGCAGACACCGGTCCGCCGAGCAGTACTTC. Drawing the rest from reference TRBV11-3 and TRBJ2-7, the complete variable domain is EAGVVQSPRYKIIEKKQPVAFWCNPISGHNTLYWYLQNLGQGPELLIRYENEEAVDDSQLPKDRFSAERLKGVDSTLKIQPAELGDSAVYLCASSRHRSAEQYFGPGTRLTVT.

This clone is classed as medium-sized. The V call is TRBV1, the J call TRBJ2-7; the table's D call, TRBD2, was not checked against the DNA. TRBV1 is noted as a pseudogene. The CDR3 is made up of 13 amino acids. CDR3 coding DNA: TGCACCAGCAGCCATTCTCTGCGGTACGAGCAGTACTTC. It encodes CTSSHSLRYEQYF.